Following are 5 T cell receptor beta chains from one sample sequenced in a study of tumor and adjacent non-tumor tissue in lung cancer. A modified ARM-PCR protocol with three rounds of nested PCR amplified TCRbeta. TCRdb redid the calling of the multiplex PCR reads with MiXCR, one entry per CDR3 protein. Among 60,000 to 85,000 distinct CDR3 sequences listed, 65% to 90% were seen once. This sample's RNA came from whole unsorted tissue. Input material: lung tumor tissue. These receptors came from a woman between 45 and 60 years old with non-small cell lung cancer.

A note on this clonotype: At one boundary the junction diverges from the germline segment, which might be a read error. J is TRBJ2-7 and V is TRBV20-1; D gene unclear. CDR1 is DFQATT and CDR2 is SNEGSKA in the germline V gene (reference sequence). The CDR3 loop spans 15 amino acids. CDR3 in amino acids: CNARSIERPPYEQYF. The CDR3 DNA sequence: TGCAACGCTAGATCAATCGAGCGACCCCCCTACGAGCAGTATTTC.

In this sample, this clonotype is medium-sized. This chain connects TRBV6-2 or TRBV6-3 to TRBJ2-7; possibly TRBD1 for D (6 bases). The germline CDR1 and CDR2 sequences are MNHEY and SVGEGT. The V end was cut by 5 bases, the J end by 0 bases, with 14 bases between. The CDR3 totals 15 residues. CDR3 sequence: CASSKTGSNSYEQYF. The CDR3 DNA reads TGTGCCAGCAGTAAAACAGGGTCAAACTCCTACGAGCAGTACTTC.

Concerning this clonotype: A read error may produce the germline difference seen at one junction end. The V gene is TRBV6-2 or TRBV6-3, the J gene TRBJ2-1, with TRBD2 matching over 7 bases. The CDR3 length is 14 residues. Germline V CDR1 and CDR2: MNHEY, SVGEGT. This CDR3 reads CASRPGGTNNERYF. CDR3 coding DNA: TGTGCCAGCAGGCCGGGAGGTACTAACAATGAGCGGTACTTC.

As to this clonotype: The CDR3 ends on some other residue instead of the conserved phenylalanine or tryptophan, so this is likely a read error. The CDR3 loop reads CASSQGNIGELFL. The CDR3 DNA follows: TGTGCCAGCAGTCAGGGGAACATCGGGGAGCTGTTTTTA. The J gene is TRBJ2-2, the V gene TRBV28, with D maybe TRBD1 (6 bases). This CDR3 contains 13 residues. Germline V gives CDR1 MDHEN, CDR2 SYDVKM.

As to this clonotype: This CDR3 fails to terminate in the conserved phenylalanine or tryptophan, so it likely reflects a read error. V gene TRBV6-1 combines with J gene TRBJ2-7; no clear D gene. The CDR3 covers 13 residues. Per germline, CDR1 MNHNS and CDR2 SASEGT. The CDR3 DNA sequence: TGTGCTAGCAGTGAGTTGGCGAACCACGAGCAGTACCTC. Translating it yields CASSELANHEQYL.